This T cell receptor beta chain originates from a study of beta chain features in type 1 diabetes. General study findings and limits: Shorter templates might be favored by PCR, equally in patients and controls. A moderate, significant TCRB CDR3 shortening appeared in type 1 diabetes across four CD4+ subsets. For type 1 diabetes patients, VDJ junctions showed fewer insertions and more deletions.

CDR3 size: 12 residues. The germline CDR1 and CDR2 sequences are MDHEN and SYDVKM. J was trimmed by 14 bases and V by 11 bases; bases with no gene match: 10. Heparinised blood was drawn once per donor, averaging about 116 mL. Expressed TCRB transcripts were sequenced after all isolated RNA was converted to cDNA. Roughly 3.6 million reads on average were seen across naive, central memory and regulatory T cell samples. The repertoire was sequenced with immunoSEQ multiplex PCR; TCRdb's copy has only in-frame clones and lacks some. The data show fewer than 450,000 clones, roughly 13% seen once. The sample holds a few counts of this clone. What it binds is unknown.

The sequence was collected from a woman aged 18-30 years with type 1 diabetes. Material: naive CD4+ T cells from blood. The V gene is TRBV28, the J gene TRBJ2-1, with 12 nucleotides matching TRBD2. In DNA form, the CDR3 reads TGTGCCTCACCGACTAGCGGGAGAGTGGAGTTCTTC. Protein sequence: CASPTSGRVEFF.